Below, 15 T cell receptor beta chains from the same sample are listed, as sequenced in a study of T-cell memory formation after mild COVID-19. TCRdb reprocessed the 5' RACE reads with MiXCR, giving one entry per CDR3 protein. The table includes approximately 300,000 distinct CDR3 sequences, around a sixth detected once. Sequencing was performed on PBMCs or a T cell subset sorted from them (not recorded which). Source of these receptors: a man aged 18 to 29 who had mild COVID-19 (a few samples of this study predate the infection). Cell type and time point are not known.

This CDR3 reads CASSSGTGGTYEQYF. The CDR3 DNA is TGTGCCAGCAGCTCCGGGACAGGGGGAACCTACGAGCAGTACTTC. The gene calls are TRBV11-2 and TRBJ2-7, with 11 nucleotides matching TRBD1. Looked up from germline, CDR1 is SGHAT and CDR2 is FQNNGV. The CDR3 extends over 15 amino acids. V dropped 4 bases and J dropped 2; count of bases not matched to a gene: 4.

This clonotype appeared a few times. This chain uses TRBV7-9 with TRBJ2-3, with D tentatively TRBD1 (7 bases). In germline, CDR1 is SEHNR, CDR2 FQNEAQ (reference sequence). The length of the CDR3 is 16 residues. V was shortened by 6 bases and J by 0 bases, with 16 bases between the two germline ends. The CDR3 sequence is CASRPRTGLSTDTQYF. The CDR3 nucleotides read TGTGCCAGCAGACCCCGGACAGGACTAAGCACAGATACGCAGTATTTT.

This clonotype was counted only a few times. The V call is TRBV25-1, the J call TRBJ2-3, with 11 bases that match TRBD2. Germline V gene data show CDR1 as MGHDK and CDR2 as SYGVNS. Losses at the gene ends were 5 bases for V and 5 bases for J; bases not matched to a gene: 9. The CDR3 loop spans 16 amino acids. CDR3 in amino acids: CASSNSGGARKDTQYF. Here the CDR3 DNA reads TGTGCCAGCAGTAATAGCGGGGGGGCGCGGAAAGATACGCAGTATTTT. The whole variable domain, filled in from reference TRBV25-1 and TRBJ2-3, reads EADIYQTPRYLVIGTGKKITLECSQTMGHDKMYWYQQDPGMELHLIHYSYGVNSTEKGDLSSESTVSRIRTEHFPLTLESARPSHTSQYLCASSNSGGARKDTQYFGPGTRLTVL.

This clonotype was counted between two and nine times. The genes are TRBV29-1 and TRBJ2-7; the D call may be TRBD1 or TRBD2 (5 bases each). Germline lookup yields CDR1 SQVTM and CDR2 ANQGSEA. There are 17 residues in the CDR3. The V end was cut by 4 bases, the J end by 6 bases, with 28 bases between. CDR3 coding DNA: TGCAGCGTTGGCCCTTTCGGCGGGTCCGCTATGAGGGGCGAGCAGTACTTC. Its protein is CSVGPFGGSAMRGEQYF.

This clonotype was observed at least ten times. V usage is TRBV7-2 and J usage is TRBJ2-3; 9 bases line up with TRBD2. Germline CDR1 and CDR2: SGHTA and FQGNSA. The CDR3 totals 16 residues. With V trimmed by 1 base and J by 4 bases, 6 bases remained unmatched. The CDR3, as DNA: TGTGCCAGCAGCTTAGATGGCGGGGGGGCCGCAGATACGCAGTATTTT. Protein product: CASSLDGGGAADTQYF.

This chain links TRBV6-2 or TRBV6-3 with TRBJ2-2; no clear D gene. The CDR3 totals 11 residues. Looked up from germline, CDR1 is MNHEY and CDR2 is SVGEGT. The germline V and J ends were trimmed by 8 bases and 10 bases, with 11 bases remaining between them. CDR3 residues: CASRTSAELFF. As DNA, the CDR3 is TGTGCCAGCCGGACCTCGGCGGAGCTGTTTTTT.

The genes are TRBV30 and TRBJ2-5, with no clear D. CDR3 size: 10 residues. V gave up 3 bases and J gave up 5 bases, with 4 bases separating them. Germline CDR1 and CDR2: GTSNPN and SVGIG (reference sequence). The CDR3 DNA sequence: TGTGCCTGGAGGAGGGAGACCCAGTACTTC. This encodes CAWRRETQYF.

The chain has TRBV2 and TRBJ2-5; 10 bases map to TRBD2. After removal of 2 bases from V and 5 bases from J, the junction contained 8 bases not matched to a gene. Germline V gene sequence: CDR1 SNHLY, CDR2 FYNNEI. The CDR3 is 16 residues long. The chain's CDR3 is CASSEPAGGPRETQYF. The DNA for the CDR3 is TGTGCCAGCAGTGAACCAGCGGGGGGGCCTAGGGAGACCCAGTACTTC.

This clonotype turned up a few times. The CDR3 is CASRTGAYGYTF. The CDR3 DNA is TGCGCCAGCCGGACAGGGGCCTATGGCTACACCTTC. The gene calls are TRBV4-1 and TRBJ1-2; 9 bases map to TRBD1. CDR1 and CDR2 from the germline V gene are MGHRA and YSYEKL. After removal of 8 bases from V and 4 bases from J, the junction contained 2 bases not matched to a gene. This CDR3 is 12 amino acids long.

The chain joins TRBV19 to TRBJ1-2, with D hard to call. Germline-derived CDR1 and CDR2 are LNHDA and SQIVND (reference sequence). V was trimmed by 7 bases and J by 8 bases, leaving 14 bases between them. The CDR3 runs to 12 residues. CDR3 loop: CASTQPSKGYTF. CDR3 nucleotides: TGTGCCAGTACCCAACCTAGTAAGGGCTACACCTTC.

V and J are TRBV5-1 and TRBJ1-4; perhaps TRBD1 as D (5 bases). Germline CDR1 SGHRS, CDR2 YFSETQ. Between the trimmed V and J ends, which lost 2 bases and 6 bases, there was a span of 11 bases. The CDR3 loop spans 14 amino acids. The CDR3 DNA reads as TGCGCCAGCAGCTTCCTGCCGGGGGATGAAAAACTGTTTTTT. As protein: CASSFLPGDEKLFF. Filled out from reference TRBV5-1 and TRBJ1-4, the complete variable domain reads KAGVTQTPRYLIKTRGQQVTLSCSPISGHRSVSWYQQTPGQGLQFLFEYFSETQRNKGNFPGRFSGRQFSNSRSEMNVSTLELGDSALYLCASSFLPGDEKLFFGSGTQLSVL.

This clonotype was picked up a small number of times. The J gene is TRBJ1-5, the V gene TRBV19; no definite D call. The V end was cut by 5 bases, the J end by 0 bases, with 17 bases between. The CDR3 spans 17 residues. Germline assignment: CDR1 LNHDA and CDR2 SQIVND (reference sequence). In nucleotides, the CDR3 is TGTGCCAGTAGTCGGAATGCAGGCCGATATAGCAATCAGCCCCAGCATTTT. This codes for CASSRNAGRYSNQPQHF.

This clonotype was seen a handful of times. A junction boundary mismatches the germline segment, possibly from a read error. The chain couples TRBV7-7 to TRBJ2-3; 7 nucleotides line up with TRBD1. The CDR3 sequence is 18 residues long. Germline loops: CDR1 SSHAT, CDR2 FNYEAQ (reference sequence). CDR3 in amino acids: CASSLGDTGVGFQDTQYF. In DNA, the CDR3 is TGTGCTAGCAGCTTAGGGGACACAGGGGTCGGGTTTCAAGATACGCAGTATTTT.

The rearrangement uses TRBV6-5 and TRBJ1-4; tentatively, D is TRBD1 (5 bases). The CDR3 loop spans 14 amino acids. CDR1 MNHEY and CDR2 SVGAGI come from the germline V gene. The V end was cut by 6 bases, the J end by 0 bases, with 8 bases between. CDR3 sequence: CASRGTATNEKLFF. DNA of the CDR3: TGTGCCAGCAGAGGGACGGCAACTAATGAAAAACTGTTTTTT.

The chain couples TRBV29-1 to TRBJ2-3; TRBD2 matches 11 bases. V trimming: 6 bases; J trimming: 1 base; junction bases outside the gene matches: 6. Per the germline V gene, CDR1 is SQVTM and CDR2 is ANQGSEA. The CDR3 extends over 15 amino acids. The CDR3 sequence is CSVAPSGGRTDTQYF. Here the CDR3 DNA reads TGCAGCGTCGCTCCTAGCGGGGGGCGCACAGATACGCAGTATTTT.